Listed below are T cell receptor beta chains from one sample, sequenced in a study of shared clonotypes between healthy human individuals. Some clones are missing from TCRdb's copy, which holds only in-frame ones; the method was immunoSEQ multiplex PCR. The data contain approximately 640,000 clones, approximately 75% of them singletons. Sequenced material: memory CD4+ T cells sorted from blood. The source is a woman between 25 and 40 years old in good health. Each CDR3 is given with its conserved first and last residue. The D gene is left open where the match is weak. Clone size is not always given. Where it is, it says once, few, many or a class for expanded clones.

length: 18
size: many
V: TRBV4-1
D: TRBD2
J: TRBJ2-1
CDR3: CASSQVDMGLAGHNEQFF
DNA: TGCGCCAGCAGCCAAGTCGACATGGGACTAGCGGGACACAATGAGCAGTTCTTC

length: 16
size: NA
V: TRBV19
D: NA
J: TRBJ2-2
CDR3: CASSIGVREYTGELFF
DNA: TGTGCCAGTAGTATAGGTGTGAGGGAATACACCGGGGAGCTGTTTTTT

length: 15
size: NA
V: TRBV5-1
D: NA
J: TRBJ2-1
CDR3: CASSLASGNYNEQFF
DNA: TGCGCCAGCAGCTTGGCCAGCGGTAACTACAATGAGCAGTTCTTC

length: 13
size: NA
V: TRBV19
D: NA
J: TRBJ1-5
CDR3: CASGLQVGQPQHF
DNA: TGTGCCAGTGGGCTACAGGTGGGGCAGCCCCAGCATTTT

length: 17
size: once
V: TRBV7-9
D: TRBD2
J: TRBJ2-1
CDR3: CASSPGLAGGPHNEQFF
DNA: TGTGCCAGCAGCCCGGGACTAGCGGGAGGGCCTCACAATGAGCAGTTCTTC

length: 14
size: many
V: TRBV2
D: NA
J: TRBJ2-6
CDR3: CASSFSSGANVLTF
DNA: TGTGCCAGCAGCTTCTCTTCTGGGGCCAACGTCCTGACTTTC

length: 15
size: NA
V: TRBV7-9
D: TRBD2
J: TRBJ2-1
CDR3: CASSEGTRHHNEQFF
DNA: TGTGCCAGCAGCGAGGGGACTAGACATCACAATGAGCAGTTCTTC

length: 13
size: NA
V: TRBV4-1
D: NA
J: TRBJ1-5
CDR3: CASSLDQGQPQHF
DNA: TGCGCCAGCAGCTTGGACCAGGGACAGCCCCAGCATTTT

length: 15
size: NA
V: TRBV7-6
D: NA
J: TRBJ2-7
CDR3: CASSSQHGGVYEQYF
DNA: TGTGCCAGCAGCTCCCAACACGGCGGGGTCTACGAGCAGTACTTC

length: 16
size: NA
V: TRBV29-1
D: NA
J: TRBJ2-1
CDR3: CSVVKRCSGIYNEQFF
DNA: TGCAGCGTTGTGAAAAGGTGTAGTGGGATATACAATGAGCAGTTCTTC

length: 16
size: NA
V: TRBV18
D: TRBD2
J: TRBJ2-2
CDR3: CASSLRLADYTGELFF
DNA: TGTGCCAGCTCTCTTCGACTAGCGGACTACACCGGGGAGCTGTTTTTT

length: 16
size: once
V: TRBV6-5
D: TRBD1
J: TRBJ2-2
CDR3: CASSFMDRGYTGELFF
DNA: TGTGCCAGCAGTTTCATGGACAGGGGGTACACCGGGGAGCTGTTTTTT

length: 15
size: NA
V: TRBV9
D: NA
J: TRBJ2-1
CDR3: CASSVGGTTYNEQFF
DNA: TGTGCCAGCAGCGTAGGCGGAACTACCTACAATGAGCAGTTCTTC

length: 15
size: NA
V: TRBV28
D: NA
J: TRBJ1-1
CDR3: CASSAPGEGNTEAFF
DNA: TGTGCCAGCAGCGCTCCCGGGGAAGGGAACACTGAAGCTTTCTTT

length: 13
size: NA
V: TRBV2
D: TRBD1
J: TRBJ1-5
CDR3: CASRDRVGQPQHF
DNA: TGTGCCAGCAGGGACAGGGTTGGGCAGCCCCAGCATTTT

length: 12
size: few
V: TRBV21-1
D: NA
J: TRBJ1-5
CDR3: CASGAGGEPQHF
DNA: TGTGCCAGCGGCGCGGGAGGCGAGCCCCAGCATTTT

length: 15
size: NA
V: TRBV11-2
D: NA
J: TRBJ2-5
CDR3: CASSLGQTGRETQYF
DNA: TGTGCCAGCAGCTTAGGGCAGACAGGGAGGGAGACCCAGTACTTC

length: 13
size: NA
V: TRBV29-1
D: NA
J: TRBJ2-3
CDR3: CSAGGGTTDTQYF
DNA: TGCAGCGCTGGTGGGGGGACGACAGATACGCAGTATTTT

length: 13
size: once
V: TRBV6-4
D: NA
J: TRBJ2-1
CDR3: CASERDTNNEQFF
DNA: TGTGCCAGCGAGAGAGACACGAACAATGAGCAGTTCTTC

length: 15
size: NA
V: TRBV4-1
D: TRBD2
J: TRBJ2-2
CDR3: CASSSGLAGRGELFF
DNA: TGCGCCAGCAGCTCCGGACTAGCGGGGAGAGGGGAGCTGTTTTTT

length: 15
size: NA
V: TRBV6-1
D: NA
J: TRBJ1-2
CDR3: CASSEANRALGGYTF
DNA: TGTGCCAGCAGTGAAGCTAACAGGGCGTTAGGTGGCTACACCTTC

length: 18
size: NA
V: TRBV11-2
D: NA
J: TRBJ2-2
CDR3: CASSQQRVGDDSTGELFF
DNA: TGTGCCAGCAGCCAACAACGAGTAGGGGATGATAGCACCGGGGAGCTGTTTTTT

length: 13
size: NA
V: TRBV28
D: TRBD2
J: TRBJ2-7
CDR3: CASHSGSSYEQYF
DNA: TGTGCCAGCCATAGCGGGAGCTCCTACGAGCAGTACTTC

length: 13
size: NA
V: TRBV19
D: NA
J: TRBJ1-2
CDR3: CASSMEGGYGYTF
DNA: TGTGCCAGTAGTATGGAGGGCGGCTATGGCTACACCTTC

length: 17
size: once
V: TRBV27
D: TRBD1
J: TRBJ1-1
CDR3: CASSSRDRGWMNTEAFF
DNA: TGTGCCAGCAGTTCCCGGGACAGGGGATGGATGAACACTGAAGCTTTCTTT

length: 15
size: few
V: TRBV28
D: NA
J: TRBJ1-5
CDR3: CASSLTGRGNQPQHF
DNA: TGTGCCAGCAGTTTAACGGGGAGAGGCAATCAGCCCCAGCATTTT

length: 12
size: NA
V: TRBV14
D: NA
J: TRBJ2-4
CDR3: CASSQGGSHRHF
DNA: TGTGCCAGCAGCCAAGGGGGTAGCCACAGACACTTC

length: 13
size: NA
V: TRBV2
D: NA
J: TRBJ2-3
CDR3: CASNVAPFDTQYF
DNA: TGTGCCAGCAACGTAGCGCCTTTTGATACGCAGTATTTT

length: 15
size: NA
V: TRBV28
D: TRBD2
J: TRBJ2-7
CDR3: CASSLRAGSSYEQYF
DNA: TGTGCCAGCAGTCTCAGAGCGGGAAGCTCCTACGAGCAGTACTTC

length: 14
size: NA
V: TRBV19
D: NA
J: TRBJ1-1
CDR3: CASSTTRTGTEAFF
DNA: TGTGCCAGTAGTACGACCCGAACGGGGACTGAAGCTTTCTTT

length: 11
size: NA
V: TRBV27
D: NA
J: TRBJ1-4
CDR3: CASSKGEKLFF
DNA: TGTGCCAGCAGTAAAGGCGAAAAACTGTTTTTT

length: 16
size: NA
V: TRBV4-2
D: TRBD1
J: TRBJ2-3
CDR3: CASSQDLDRGTDTQYF
DNA: TGTGCCAGCAGCCAAGATTTAGACAGGGGTACAGATACGCAGTATTTT

length: 13
size: NA
V: TRBV5-6
D: NA
J: TRBJ2-3
CDR3: CASSWGNTDTQYF
DNA: TGTGCCAGCAGCTGGGGGAACACAGATACGCAGTATTTT

length: 18
size: NA
V: TRBV5-4
D: NA
J: TRBJ1-3
CDR3: CASSLFQLRTDSGNTIYF
DNA: TGTGCCAGCAGCTTGTTTCAATTAAGGACAGACTCTGGAAACACCATATATTTT

length: 15
size: NA
V: TRBV10-3
D: NA
J: TRBJ2-1
CDR3: CAISATGAYYNEQFF
DNA: TGTGCCATCAGTGCTACCGGGGCCTACTACAATGAGCAGTTCTTC

length: 17
size: NA
V: TRBV28
D: TRBD1
J: TRBJ2-5
CDR3: CASSLGGTGGYQETQYF
DNA: TGTGCCAGCAGTTTGGGCGGGACAGGGGGGTACCAAGAGACCCAGTACTTC

length: 14
size: NA
V: TRBV5-1
D: TRBD1
J: TRBJ2-5
CDR3: CASSLQGGDETQYF
DNA: TGCGCCAGCAGCTTACAGGGGGGAGACGAGACCCAGTACTTC

length: 16
size: NA
V: TRBV19
D: NA
J: TRBJ2-6
CDR3: CASSKIVGSGANVLTF
DNA: TGTGCCAGTAGCAAAATTGTGGGATCTGGGGCCAACGTCCTGACTTTC

length: 15
size: NA
V: TRBV11-2
D: NA
J: TRBJ2-7
CDR3: CASSFLQSHVYEQYF
DNA: TGTGCCAGCAGCTTTTTACAGAGTCACGTCTACGAGCAGTACTTC

length: 13
size: NA
V: TRBV6-5
D: NA
J: TRBJ2-1
CDR3: CASSTPLGDEQFF
DNA: TGTGCCAGCAGTACCCCCCTAGGGGATGAGCAGTTCTTC

length: 15
size: NA
V: TRBV6-1
D: NA
J: TRBJ1-4
CDR3: CASSDRGSTNEKLFF
DNA: TGTGCCAGCAGTGATAGGGGTAGCACTAATGAAAAACTGTTTTTT

length: 16
size: few
V: TRBV29-1
D: NA
J: TRBJ2-2
CDR3: CSAAVNVGVDTGELFF
DNA: TGCAGCGCGGCAGTTAACGTGGGGGTCGACACCGGGGAGCTGTTTTTT

length: 12
size: NA
V: TRBV7-6
D: NA
J: TRBJ2-7
CDR3: CASSPAGYEQYF
DNA: TGTGCCAGCAGCCCAGCGGGTTACGAGCAGTACTTC